Below, 18 T cell receptor beta chains from the same sample are listed, as sequenced in a study of blood T cell repertoires in COVID-19. Profiled with immunoSEQ multiplex PCR; TCRdb holds only in-frame clones, not every one. The sample holds over 100,000 clones; 80% to 90% are singletons and the top ten take about 4.7%. Specimen: peripheral blood. The origin of the receptors is a middle-aged man with acute or convalescent COVID-19.

This chain joins TRBV9 and TRBJ1-1; tentative D call: TRBD1 (5 bases). CDR3 size: 17 residues. CDR1 SGDLS and CDR2 YYNGEE come from the germline V gene. Between the trimmed V and J ends, which lost 2 bases and 4 bases, there was a span of 21 bases. The DNA of the CDR3 is TGTGCCAGCAGCGTCGGCTCCAGGGTACCAGAAGGCACTGAAGCTTTCTTT. Protein product: CASSVGSRVPEGTEAFF.

Here the CDR3 reads CAGNGGREAFF. The CDR3 region has the DNA TGTGCCGGAAACGGGGGGCGCGAAGCTTTCTTT. This rearrangement joins TRBV30 to TRBJ1-1, with D perhaps TRBD1 (6 bases). V was cut by 8 bases and J by 8 bases, with 15 bases left in between. The CDR3 spans 11 residues. The germline CDR1 and CDR2 sequences are GTSNPN and SVGIG (reference sequence).

This clone showed up just a few times. The rearrangement joins TRBV28 to TRBJ1-2; 7 nucleotides line up with TRBD1. This CDR3 has 13 residues. The germline CDR1 and CDR2 sequences are MDHEN and SYDVKM. Trimming cost V 10 bases and J 2 bases; bases outside gene matches: 7. CDR3 loop: CAIGTVGNYGYTF. The DNA for the CDR3 is TGTGCCATCGGGACAGTGGGAAACTATGGCTACACCTTC.

The chain carries TRBV7-9 and TRBJ2-5; 8 nucleotides align to TRBD2. The germline gives CDR1 SEHNR, CDR2 FQNEAQ (reference sequence). The V and J ends lost 5 bases and 4 bases, in that order; junction bases with no gene match: 12. There are 16 residues in the CDR3. In DNA form, the CDR3 reads TGTGCCAGCAGCGCCAGCGGGGGCGCATTGGGAGAGACCCAGTACTTC. Its translation is CASSASGGALGETQYF.

This clone was picked up one time. The CDR3 DNA reads as TGTGCCAGCAGTTCCCGACAGGGGAACTATGGCTACACCTTC. Protein: CASSSRQGNYGYTF. V usage is TRBV6-5 and J usage is TRBJ1-2; 8 bases match TRBD1. J gave up 2 bases and V 4 bases, and 3 bases lay outside the gene matches. The germline V gene encodes CDR1 MNHEY and CDR2 SVGAGI. CDR3 length: 14 amino acids.

This rearrangement joins TRBV5-1 to TRBJ2-7, with D possibly being TRBD2 (7 bases). The V end was cut by 1 base, the J end by 5 bases, with 10 bases between. The CDR3 length is 13 residues. Looked up from germline, CDR1 is SGHRS and CDR2 is YFSETQ. CDR3 loop: CASSLSGGDEQYF. The CDR3, as DNA: TGCGCCAGCAGCTTGTCGGGGGGCGACGAGCAGTACTTC.

The chain links TRBV12-5 to TRBJ1-2; D perhaps matches TRBD1 (6 bases). The germline gives CDR1 LGHNT, CDR2 FRNRAP. Trimming removed 4 bases from V and 8 bases from J, with 11 bases in between. The CDR3 spans 12 residues. The CDR3 here is CASGWGQSGYTF. CDR3 nucleotide sequence: TGTGCTAGTGGTTGGGGACAATCGGGCTACACCTTC.

Written as DNA, the CDR3 is TGTGCCAGCAGCCAAGATTCAGCGGGTAACACTGAAGCTTTCTTT. Residues: CASSQDSAGNTEAFF. The rearrangement uses TRBV4-2 and TRBJ1-1, with D unresolved. V gave up 0 bases and J gave up 2 bases, with 10 bases separating them. This CDR3 region has 15 residues. Per the germline V gene, CDR1 is LGHNA and CDR2 is YNFKEQ.

This rearrangement joins TRBV19 to TRBJ1-1; perhaps TRBD1 as D (6 bases). Trimming took off 4 bases at V and 4 bases at J, with 19 bases between the two ends. Germline-derived CDR1 and CDR2 are LNHDA and SQIVND (reference sequence). CDR3 length equals 16 residues. For the CDR3, the DNA is TGTGCCAGTAGTAACCCGGGGGGCGGTCTAGGCACTGAAGCTTTCTTT. Translated, it gives CASSNPGGGLGTEAFF.

The chain carries TRBV19 and TRBJ2-3; 7 positions match TRBD1. This CDR3 comprises 14 residues. Unmatched junction bases numbered 6, after V lost 4 bases and J lost 5 bases. The germline gives CDR1 LNHDA, CDR2 SQIVND (reference sequence). The CDR3 here is CASSTGQEVDTQYF. The CDR3 DNA reads as TGTGCCAGTAGTACCGGACAGGAGGTAGATACGCAGTATTTT.

The genes are TRBV10-2 and TRBJ2-3; TRBD2 matches at 9 bases. The J segment lost 5 bases and the V segment lost 7 bases, leaving 10 bases of the junction unmatched. CDR3 size: 15 residues. The germline V gene has CDR1 WSHSY and CDR2 SAAADI. The CDR3, as DNA: TGCGCCAGCATGGAGACTAGCGGAGGAGAAGATACGCAGTATTTT. Its translation is CASMETSGGEDTQYF.

V is TRBV7-2 and J is TRBJ1-2; D is unresolved. Trimming removed 5 bases at V and 2 bases at J, with 15 bases between. Germline V gene sequence: CDR1 SGHTA, CDR2 FQGNSA. CDR3 length equals 15 residues. CDR3 region: CASSPWERLNYGYTF. CDR3 bases: TGTGCCAGCAGCCCTTGGGAGCGCTTGAACTATGGCTACACCTTC.

The genes are TRBV5-1 and TRBJ1-5; D gene uncertain. The CDR3 is made up of 13 amino acids. V dropped 0 bases and J dropped 5 bases, with 6 bases sitting between them. Per the germline V gene, CDR1 is SGHRS and CDR2 is YFSETQ. The CDR3 nucleotides read TGCGCCAGCAGCTTGGCTTCTGATCAGCCCCAGCATTTT. It yields the protein CASSLASDQPQHF.

As DNA, the CDR3 is TGTGCCAGCAGCCAACTAGCGGGGGGGCACTCCTACAATGAGCAGTTCTTC. Translating gives CASSQLAGGHSYNEQFF. This rearrangement joins TRBV3-1 (or the pseudogene TRBV3-2) to TRBJ2-1; 12 bases are shared with TRBD2. The V gene end was trimmed by 2 bases and the J gene end by 0 bases; junction bases not matched to a gene: 2. The CDR3 has 17 residues. Germline V CDR1 and CDR2: LGHDT, YNNKEL (reference sequence).

This sequence joins TRBV7-2 and TRBJ1-2; TRBD1 aligns across 8 bases. This CDR3 is 15 amino acids long. The V and J ends lost 2 bases and 3 bases, in that order; junction bases with no gene match: 5. Germline loops: CDR1 SGHTA, CDR2 FQGNSA. For the CDR3, the DNA is TGTGCCAGCAGCTTAATTGGACAGGGATACTATGGCTACACCTTC. Its protein is CASSLIGQGYYGYTF.

The chain employs TRBV20-1 and TRBJ2-1, with TRBD2 matching over 12 bases. The germline gives CDR1 DFQATT, CDR2 SNEGSKA (reference sequence). The CDR3 has 15 residues. V lost 3 bases, J lost 5 bases, and 5 bases stayed unmatched. The CDR3 coding sequence is TGCAGTGCTAGTGCGACTAGCGGGAGAGACAATGAGCAGTTCTTC. Its protein is CSASATSGRDNEQFF.

The gene calls are TRBV3-1 (or the pseudogene TRBV3-2) and TRBJ1-1, with D uncertain. Germline values: CDR1 LGHDT, CDR2 YNNKEL (reference sequence). V lost 0 bases and J 1 base, leaving 18 bases between the germline ends. The CDR3 runs 18 residues. The DNA of the CDR3 is TGTGCCAGCAGCCAAGAAAAGTTTCAACCTCTCAGGAACACTGAAGCTTTCTTT. It specifies CASSQEKFQPLRNTEAFF.

This chain connects TRBV6-5 to TRBJ2-1; D is undetermined. Germline V gives CDR1 MNHEY, CDR2 SVGAGI. The CDR3 is made up of 12 amino acids. The ends were cut back, 9 bases at V and 6 bases at J, with 12 bases in the middle. CDR3 in DNA: TGTGCCAGGCCCCTTAGCCTCAATGAGCAGTTCTTC. The encoded protein is CARPLSLNEQFF.